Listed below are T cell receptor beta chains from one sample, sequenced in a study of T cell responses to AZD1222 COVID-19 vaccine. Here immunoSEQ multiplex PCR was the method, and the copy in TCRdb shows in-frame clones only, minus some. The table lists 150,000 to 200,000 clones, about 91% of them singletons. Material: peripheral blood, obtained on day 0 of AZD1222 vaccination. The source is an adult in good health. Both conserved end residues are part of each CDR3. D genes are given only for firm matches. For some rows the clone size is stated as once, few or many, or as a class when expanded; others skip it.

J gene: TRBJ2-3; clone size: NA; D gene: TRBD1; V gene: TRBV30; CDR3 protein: CAWSVQTPGGQYF; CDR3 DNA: TGTGCCTGGAGTGTTCAAACCCCAGGGGGGCAGTATTTT
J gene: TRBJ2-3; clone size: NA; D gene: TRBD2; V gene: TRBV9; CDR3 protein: CASSVTSDQGTDTQYF; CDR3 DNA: TGTGCCAGCAGCGTAACTAGCGATCAGGGTACAGATACGCAGTATTTT
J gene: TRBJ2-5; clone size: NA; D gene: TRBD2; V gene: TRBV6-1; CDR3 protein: CASSEFLGGSERETQYF; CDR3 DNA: TGTGCCAGCAGTGAATTTTTGGGCGGGAGCGAACGAGAGACCCAGTACTTC
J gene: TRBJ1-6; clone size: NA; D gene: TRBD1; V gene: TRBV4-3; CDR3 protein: CASSQDTGGDSPLHF; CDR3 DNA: TGCGCCAGCAGCCAAGATACAGGGGGAGACTCACCCCTCCACTTT
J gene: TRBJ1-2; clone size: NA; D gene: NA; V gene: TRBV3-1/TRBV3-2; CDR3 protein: CASSQAYGSYGYTF; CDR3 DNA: TGTGCCAGCAGCCAAGCTTACGGATCCTATGGCTACACCTTC
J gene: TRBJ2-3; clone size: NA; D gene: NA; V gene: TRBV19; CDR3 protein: CASSGRKDTDTQYF; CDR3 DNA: TGTGCCAGTAGTGGTCGGAAAGACACAGATACGCAGTATTTT
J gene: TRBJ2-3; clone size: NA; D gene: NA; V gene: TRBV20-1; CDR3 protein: CSASVAGAGTDTQYF; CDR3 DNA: TGCAGTGCTAGTGTTGCGGGGGCCGGCACAGATACGCAGTATTTT
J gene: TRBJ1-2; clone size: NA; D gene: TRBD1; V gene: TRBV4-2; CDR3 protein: CASSQAGGQGYYGYTF; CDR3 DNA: TGTGCCAGCAGCCAAGCCGGTGGACAGGGGTACTATGGCTACACCTTC
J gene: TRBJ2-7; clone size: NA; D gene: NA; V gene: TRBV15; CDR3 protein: CATSPGGALEGYEQYF; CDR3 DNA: TGTGCCACCAGCCCCGGTGGTGCCCTAGAGGGTTACGAGCAGTACTTC
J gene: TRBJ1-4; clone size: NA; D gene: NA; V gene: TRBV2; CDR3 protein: CASSEQALVGLFF; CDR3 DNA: TGTGCCAGCAGTGAACAGGCCCTTGTAGGACTGTTTTTT
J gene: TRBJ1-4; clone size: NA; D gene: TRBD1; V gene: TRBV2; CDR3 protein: CASSRQGALYNEKLFF; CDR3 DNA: TGTGCCAGCAGCAGACAGGGGGCCTTATATAATGAAAAACTGTTTTTT
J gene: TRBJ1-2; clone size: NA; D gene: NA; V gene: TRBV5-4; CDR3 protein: CASSLAARGFDGYTF; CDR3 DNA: TGTGCCAGCAGCTTGGCCGCCCGGGGGTTCGATGGCTACACCTTC
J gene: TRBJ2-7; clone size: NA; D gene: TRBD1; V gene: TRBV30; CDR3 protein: CAWIYAGTGVLDEQYF; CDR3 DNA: TGTGCCTGGATATACGCCGGGACAGGGGTTTTAGACGAGCAGTACTTC
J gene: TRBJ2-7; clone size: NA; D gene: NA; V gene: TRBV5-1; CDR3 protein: CASSLDQGTYEQYF; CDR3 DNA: TGCGCCAGCAGCTTAGATCAGGGCACCTACGAGCAGTACTTC
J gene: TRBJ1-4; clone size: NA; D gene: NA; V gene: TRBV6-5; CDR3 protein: CASSPTATNEKLFF; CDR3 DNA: TGTGCCAGCAGTCCGACAGCGACTAATGAAAAACTGTTTTTT
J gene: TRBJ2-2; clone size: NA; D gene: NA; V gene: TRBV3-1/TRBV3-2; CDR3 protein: CASSHPVNTGELFF; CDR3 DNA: TGTGCCAGCAGCCACCCAGTCAACACCGGGGAGCTGTTTTTT
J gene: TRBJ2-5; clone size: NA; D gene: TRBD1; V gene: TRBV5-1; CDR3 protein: CASSLRDRGLETQYF; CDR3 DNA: TGCGCCAGCAGCTTGCGGGACAGGGGGCTAGAGACCCAGTACTTC
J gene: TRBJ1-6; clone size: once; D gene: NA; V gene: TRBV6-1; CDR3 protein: CASRNIGQVLPLHF; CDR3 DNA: TGTGCCAGCAGGAATATTGGGCAGGTTCTACCCCTCCACTTT
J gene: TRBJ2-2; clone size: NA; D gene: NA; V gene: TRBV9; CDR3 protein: CASSVGATRAGELFF; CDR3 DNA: TGTGCCAGCAGCGTAGGTGCCACTCGAGCGGGGGAGCTGTTTTTT
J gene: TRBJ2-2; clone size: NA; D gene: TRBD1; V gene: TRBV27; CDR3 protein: CASSPGTGHGTGELFF; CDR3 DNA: TGTGCCAGCAGTCCCGGGACAGGACACGGCACCGGGGAGCTGTTTTTT
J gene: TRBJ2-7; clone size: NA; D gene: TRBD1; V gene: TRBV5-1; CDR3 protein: CASRDRVYDEQYF; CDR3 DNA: TGCGCCAGCAGAGACAGGGTGTATGACGAGCAGTACTTC
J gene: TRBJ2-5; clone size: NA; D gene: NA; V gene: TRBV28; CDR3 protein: CASSLSGTGETQYF; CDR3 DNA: TGTGCCAGCAGTTTATCAGGGACGGGAGAGACCCAGTACTTC
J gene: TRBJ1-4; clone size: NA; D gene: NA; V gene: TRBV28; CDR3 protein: CASSTVPVNEKLFF; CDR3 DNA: TGTGCCAGCAGTACAGTTCCGGTTAATGAAAAACTGTTTTTT
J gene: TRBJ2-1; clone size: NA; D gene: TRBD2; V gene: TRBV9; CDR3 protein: CASSVSGGAVNEQFF; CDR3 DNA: TGTGCCAGCAGCGTGAGCGGGGGGGCCGTAAATGAGCAGTTCTTC
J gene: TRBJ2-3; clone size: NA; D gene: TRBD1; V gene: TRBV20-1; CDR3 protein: CSASGQGSTDTQYF; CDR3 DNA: TGCAGTGCTAGTGGACAGGGCAGCACAGATACGCAGTATTTT
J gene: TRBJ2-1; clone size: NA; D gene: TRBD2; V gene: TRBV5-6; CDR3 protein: CASSLGGLAGLSYNEQFF; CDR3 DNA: TGTGCCAGCAGCTTAGGCGGACTAGCGGGCTTGAGCTACAATGAGCAGTTCTTC
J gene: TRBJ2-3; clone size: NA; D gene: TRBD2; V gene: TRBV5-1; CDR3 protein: CASSARGGGTSGGSTDTQYF; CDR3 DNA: TGCGCCAGCAGCGCCCGAGGAGGGGGAACTAGCGGGGGAAGCACAGATACGCAGTATTTT
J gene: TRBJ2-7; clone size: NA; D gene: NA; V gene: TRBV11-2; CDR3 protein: CASSSNSLEQYF; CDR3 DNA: TGTGCCAGCAGCTCAAACAGCCTCGAGCAGTACTTC
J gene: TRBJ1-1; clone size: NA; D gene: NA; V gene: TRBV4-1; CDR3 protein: CASSQENTEAFF; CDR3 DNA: TGCGCCAGCAGCCAAGAAAACACTGAAGCTTTCTTT